The 19 T cell receptor beta chains below were found in one sample sequenced in a study of blood T cell repertoires in COVID-19. Only in-frame clones appear in the TCRdb table, and some are missing; sequencing was by immunoSEQ multiplex PCR. The table includes about 430,000 clones, 70% to 90% detected once. The sequencing sample was made of PBMCs or T cells enriched from blood (not recorded which). These receptors were collected from a woman aged 18-30 years who had been exposed to COVID-19.

This chain joins TRBV7-2 and TRBJ2-1; 12 nucleotides align to TRBD2. The junction had 3 bases not matched to a gene; V was cut back by 0 bases and J by 9 bases. Germline V lookup: CDR1 SGHTA, CDR2 FQGNSA. The CDR3 sequence is 15 residues long. The CDR3 loop reads CASSLALAGGSEQFF. The DNA for the CDR3 is TGTGCCAGCAGCTTAGCCCTAGCGGGGGGGTCTGAGCAGTTCTTC.

The chain joins TRBV6-5 to TRBJ2-5; 7 nucleotides align to TRBD1. Trimming cost V 7 bases and J 2 bases; bases outside gene matches: 7. The germline V gene has CDR1 MNHEY and CDR2 SVGAGI. The CDR3 consists of 14 residues. The CDR3 nucleotides are TGTGCCAGCAACCAGGACAGGTTACAAGAGACCCAGTACTTC. It encodes CASNQDRLQETQYF.

This clone was picked up one time. V usage is TRBV28 and J usage is TRBJ1-2, with D tentatively TRBD1 (5 bases). Germline values: CDR1 MDHEN, CDR2 SYDVKM. Trimming pared 3 bases from V and 10 bases from J, leaving 12 bases between. CDR3 length equals 12 residues. This CDR3 is CASSFTRDSYTF. DNA for the CDR3: TGTGCCAGCAGTTTTACCAGGGATTCCTACACCTTC.

The rearrangement links TRBV11-3 to TRBJ2-1, with 14 positions matching TRBD2. CDR3 size: 19 residues. The germline gives CDR1 SGHNT, CDR2 YENEEA. The V and J ends lost 2 bases and 6 bases, in that order; junction bases with no gene match: 12. This CDR3 is CASSLTLATSGRAFNEQFF. The CDR3 DNA sequence: TGTGCCAGCAGCTTAACTCTGGCGACTAGCGGGAGGGCCTTCAATGAGCAGTTCTTC.

This CDR3 reads CASSQVRGSGEQYF. CDR3 nucleotide sequence: TGTGCCAGCAGCCAAGTCCGGGGATCGGGCGAGCAGTACTTC. The gene calls are TRBV14 and TRBJ2-7; D perhaps matches TRBD2 (5 bases). Deletions cut 1 base from V and 6 bases from J, with 13 bases between. Germline CDR1 SGHDN, CDR2 FVKESK. The CDR3 length is 14 residues.

This sequence joins TRBV6-1 and TRBJ2-7; TRBD2 might be the D (6 bases). The CDR3 loop spans 15 amino acids. The V end lost 2 bases, the J end lost 4 bases, and 15 bases lay between the germline ends. Looked up from germline, CDR1 is MNHNS and CDR2 is SASEGT. The CDR3 DNA sequence: TGTGCCAGCAGTGAATTAGCGGATCCGTGGTACGAGCAGTACTTC. It codes for CASSELADPWYEQYF.

This CDR3 is CASSFLQQGSYNEQFF. CDR3 nucleotide sequence: TGCGCCAGCAGCTTCCTCCAACAGGGATCCTACAATGAGCAGTTCTTC. The genes are TRBV5-1 and TRBJ2-1; maybe TRBD1 (6 bases). The ends were cut back, 2 bases at V and 1 base at J, with 13 bases in the middle. The CDR3 has 16 residues. Germline CDR1 and CDR2: SGHRS and YFSETQ.

This chain joins TRBV10-1 and TRBJ2-7; D possibly corresponds to TRBD1 (5 bases). The CDR3 loop spans 14 amino acids. In germline, CDR1 is WNHNN, CDR2 SYGVQD (reference sequence). With 5 bases removed from V and 2 bases from J, the gap between germline ends came to 13 bases. The CDR3 sequence is CASSSGQGPYEQYF. CDR3 in DNA: TGCGCCAGCAGTAGTGGGCAGGGCCCCTACGAGCAGTACTTC.

The J gene is TRBJ2-7, the V gene TRBV4-1; TRBD2 matches at 13 bases. V trimming: 2 bases; J trimming: 7 bases; junction bases outside the gene matches: 14. The CDR3 totals 18 residues. CDR1 MGHRA and CDR2 YSYEKL come from the germline V gene. CDR3 region: CASSQSRLAGGLGGEQYF. As DNA, the CDR3 is TGCGCCAGCAGCCAATCCAGACTAGCGGGAGGATTAGGAGGTGAGCAGTACTTC.

The rearrangement joins TRBV3-1 (or the pseudogene TRBV3-2) to TRBJ2-2; TRBD2 matches 9 bases. Germline V CDR1 and CDR2: LGHDT, YNNKEL (reference sequence). V was clipped by 2 bases and J by 3 bases; unmatched bases: 7. CDR3 size: 17 residues. The CDR3 loop reads CASSQWLVAGDTGELFF. DNA of the CDR3: TGTGCCAGCAGCCAATGGCTAGTAGCGGGGGACACCGGGGAGCTGTTTTTT.

Only one count was recorded for this clone. This sequence joins TRBV5-1 and TRBJ2-3, with 13 bases fitting TRBD2. Germline CDR1 reads SGHRS; CDR2 reads YFSETQ. The CDR3 has 16 residues. After removal of 4 bases from V and 7 bases from J, the junction contained 9 bases not matched to a gene. CDR3 protein: CASSPGLAGVGNTQYF. The CDR3 bases are TGCGCCAGCAGCCCAGGACTAGCGGGAGTAGGGAATACGCAGTATTTT.

The rearrangement links TRBV3-1 (or the pseudogene TRBV3-2) to TRBJ2-1, with D uncertain. V gave up 0 bases and J gave up 0 bases, with 9 bases separating them. CDR1 and CDR2 from the germline V gene are LGHDT and YNNKEL (reference sequence). The CDR3 spans 16 residues. As DNA, the CDR3 is TGTGCCAGCAGCCAAGAGGTGCCGAGCTCCTACAATGAGCAGTTCTTC. Residues: CASSQEVPSSYNEQFF.

This clone has a handful of counts. The chain uses TRBV7-2 and TRBJ2-1; 8 nucleotides line up with TRBD2. Per germline, CDR1 SGHTA and CDR2 FQGNSA. V shed 0 bases, J shed 4 bases, and the junction held 5 bases outside the gene matches. The CDR3 extends over 16 amino acids. The CDR3 here is CASSLAAGVNYNEQFF. CDR3 bases: TGTGCCAGCAGCTTAGCAGCGGGAGTAAATTACAATGAGCAGTTCTTC.

This clone was found a few times. This CDR3 reads CASRDRVTRNTEAFF. In DNA, the CDR3 is TGCGCCAGCCGGGACAGGGTAACGAGGAACACTGAAGCTTTCTTT. V is TRBV5-1 and J is TRBJ1-1; 9 bases map to TRBD1. Germline V CDR1 and CDR2: SGHRS, YFSETQ. This CDR3 comprises 15 residues. J was trimmed by 1 base and V by 7 bases; bases with no gene match: 8.

This chain joins TRBV5-1 and TRBJ1-2; 7 bases align to TRBD1. The ends lost 4 bases at V and 3 bases at J; junction bases unmatched: 9. This CDR3 spans 15 amino acids. Germline V gene sequence: CDR1 SGHRS, CDR2 YFSETQ. CDR3 DNA: TGCGCCAGCAGCGGCGGGACAGATCGTCACTATGGCTACACCTTC. Encoded protein: CASSGGTDRHYGYTF.

This rearrangement joins TRBV7-9 to TRBJ2-1, with D possibly being TRBD2 (6 bases). Trimming shortened V by 1 base and J by 8 bases, and 9 bases separated the two germline ends. CDR1 and CDR2 (germline): SEHNR, FQNEAQ (reference sequence). This CDR3 contains 13 residues. For the CDR3, the DNA is TGTGCCAGCAGCTTAGTAGGGGAGGATGAGCAGTTCTTC. This sequence encodes CASSLVGEDEQFF.

The rearrangement joins TRBV18 to TRBJ2-7; 13 nucleotides agree with TRBD2. V gave up 1 base and J gave up 2 bases; unmatched junction bases: 8. The germline gives CDR1 KGHSH, CDR2 LQKENI. The CDR3 covers 18 residues. The DNA for the CDR3 is TGTGCCAGCTCACCACTCGGACTAGCGGGAGCACAAGCCTACGAGCAGTACTTC. Translating it yields CASSPLGLAGAQAYEQYF. Full variable domain (rest looked up from reference TRBV18 and TRBJ2-7): NAGVMQNPRHLVRRRGQEARLRCSPMKGHSHVYWYRQLPEEGLKFMVYLQKENIIDESGMPKERFSAEFPKEGPSILRIQQVVRGDSAAYFCASSPLGLAGAQAYEQYFGPGTRLTVT.

The chain couples TRBV7-2 to TRBJ1-6, with TRBD1 as a possible D gene (6 bases). Trimming removed 0 bases from V and 7 bases from J, with 16 bases in between. The V gene's germline CDR1 is SGHTA and CDR2 FQGNSA. This CDR3 region has 17 residues. CDR3 residues: CASSLALPGTSNSPLHF. The CDR3 DNA is TGTGCCAGCAGCTTAGCGTTGCCCGGGACAAGCAATTCACCCCTCCACTTT. The full variable domain, its missing parts supplied by reference TRBV7-2 and TRBJ1-6, is GAGVSQSPSNKVTEKGKDVELRCDPISGHTALYWYRQSLGQGLEFLIYFQGNSAPDKSGLPSDRFSAERTGGSVSTLTIQRTQQEDSAVYLCASSLALPGTSNSPLHFGNGTRLTVT.

This sequence joins TRBV6-5 and TRBJ1-5; tentative D call: TRBD1 (6 bases). V lost 6 bases, J lost 3 bases, and 15 bases lay in between. The CDR3 is 15 residues long. Germline V lookup: CDR1 MNHEY, CDR2 SVGAGI. The CDR3 bases are TGTGCCAGCAGCACAAACGGACAGTCCAATCAGCCCCAGCATTTT. The encoded protein is CASSTNGQSNQPQHF.